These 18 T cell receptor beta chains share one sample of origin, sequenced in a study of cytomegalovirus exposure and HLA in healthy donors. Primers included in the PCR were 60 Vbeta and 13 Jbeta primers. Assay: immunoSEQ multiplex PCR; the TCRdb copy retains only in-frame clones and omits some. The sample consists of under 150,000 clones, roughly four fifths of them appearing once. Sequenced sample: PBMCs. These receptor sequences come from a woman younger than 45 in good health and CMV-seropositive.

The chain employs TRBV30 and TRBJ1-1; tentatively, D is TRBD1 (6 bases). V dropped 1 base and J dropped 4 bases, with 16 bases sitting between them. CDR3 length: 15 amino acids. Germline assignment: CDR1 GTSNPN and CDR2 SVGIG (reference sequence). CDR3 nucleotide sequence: TGTGCCTGGAGTGCCCCTCGGACAGTCTTCACTGAAGCTTTCTTT. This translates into CAWSAPRTVFTEAFF.

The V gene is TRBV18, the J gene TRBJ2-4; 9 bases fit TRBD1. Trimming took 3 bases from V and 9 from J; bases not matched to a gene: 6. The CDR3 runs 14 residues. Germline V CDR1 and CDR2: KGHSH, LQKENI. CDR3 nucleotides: TGTGCCAGCTCACCGCGGGACAGGGAAGGCATTCAGTACTTC. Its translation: CASSPRDREGIQYF.

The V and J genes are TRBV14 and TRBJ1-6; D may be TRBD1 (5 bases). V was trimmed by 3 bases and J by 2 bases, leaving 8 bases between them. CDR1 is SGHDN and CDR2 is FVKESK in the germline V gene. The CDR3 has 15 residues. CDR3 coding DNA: TGTGCCAGCAGCCAGCAGGGAACCTATAATTCACCCCTCCACTTT. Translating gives CASSQQGTYNSPLHF.

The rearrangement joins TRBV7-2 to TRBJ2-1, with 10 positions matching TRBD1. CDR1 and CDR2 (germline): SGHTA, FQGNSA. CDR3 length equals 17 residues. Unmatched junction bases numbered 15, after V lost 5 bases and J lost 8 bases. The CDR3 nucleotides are TGTGCCAGCAGCGCCGGCATTGGGACAGGGGTTGTTCATGAGCAGTTCTTC. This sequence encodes CASSAGIGTGVVHEQFF.

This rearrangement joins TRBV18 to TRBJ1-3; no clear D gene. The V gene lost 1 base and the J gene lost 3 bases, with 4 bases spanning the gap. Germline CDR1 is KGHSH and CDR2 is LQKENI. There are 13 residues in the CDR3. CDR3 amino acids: CASSPLDGNTIYF. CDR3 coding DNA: TGTGCCAGCTCACCACTAGATGGAAACACCATATATTTT.

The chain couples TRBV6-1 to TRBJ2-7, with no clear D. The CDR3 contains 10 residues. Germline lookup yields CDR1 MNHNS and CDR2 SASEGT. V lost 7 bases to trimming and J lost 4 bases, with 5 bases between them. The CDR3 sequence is CASNRYEQYF. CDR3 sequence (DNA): TGTGCCAGCAATCGGTACGAGCAGTACTTC.

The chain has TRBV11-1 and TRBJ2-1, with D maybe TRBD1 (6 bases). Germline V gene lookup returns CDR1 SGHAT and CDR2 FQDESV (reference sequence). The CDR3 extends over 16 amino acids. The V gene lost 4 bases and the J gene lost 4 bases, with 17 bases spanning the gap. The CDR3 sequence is CASSSADLGTYNEQFF. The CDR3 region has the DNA TGTGCCAGCAGCTCAGCGGACTTGGGGACATACAATGAGCAGTTCTTC. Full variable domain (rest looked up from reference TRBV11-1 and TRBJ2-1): EAEVAQSPRYKITEKSQAVAFWCDPISGHATLYWYRQILGQGPELLVQFQDESVVDDSQLPKDRFSAERLKGVDSTLKIQPAELGDSAMYLCASSSADLGTYNEQFFGPGTRLTVL.

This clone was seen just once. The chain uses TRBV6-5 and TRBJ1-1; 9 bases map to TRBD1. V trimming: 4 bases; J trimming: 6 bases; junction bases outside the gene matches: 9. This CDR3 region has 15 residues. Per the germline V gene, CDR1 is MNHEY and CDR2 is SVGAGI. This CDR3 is CASSWSRDRVSEAFF. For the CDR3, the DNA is TGTGCCAGCAGTTGGTCCCGGGACAGGGTGTCTGAAGCTTTCTTT.

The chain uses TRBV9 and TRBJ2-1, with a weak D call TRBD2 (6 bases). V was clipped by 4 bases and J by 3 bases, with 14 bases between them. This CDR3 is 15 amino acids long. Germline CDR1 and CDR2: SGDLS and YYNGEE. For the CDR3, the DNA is TGTGCCAGCAGCACACTGGGGGACTTCTACAATGAGCAGTTCTTC. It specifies CASSTLGDFYNEQFF. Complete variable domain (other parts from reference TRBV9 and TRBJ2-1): DSGVTQTPKHLITATGQRVTLRCSPRSGDLSVYWYQQSLDQGLQFLIQYYNGEERAKGNILERFSAQQFPDLHSELNLSSLELGDSALYFCASSTLGDFYNEQFFGPGTRLTVL.

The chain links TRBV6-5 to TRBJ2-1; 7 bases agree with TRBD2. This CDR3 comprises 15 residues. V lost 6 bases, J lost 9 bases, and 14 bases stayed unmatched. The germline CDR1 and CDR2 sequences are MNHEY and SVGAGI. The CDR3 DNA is TGTGCCAGCAGCCCACCGGGACGGGGGGTTGTTGAGCAGTTCTTC. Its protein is CASSPPGRGVVEQFF.

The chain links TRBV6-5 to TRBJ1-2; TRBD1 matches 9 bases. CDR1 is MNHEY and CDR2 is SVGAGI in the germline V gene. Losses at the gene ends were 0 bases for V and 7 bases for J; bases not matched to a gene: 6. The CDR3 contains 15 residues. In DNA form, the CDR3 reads TGTGCCAGCAGTTACTCGAGGGACAGGGAAGGTGGCTACACCTTC. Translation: CASSYSRDREGGYTF.

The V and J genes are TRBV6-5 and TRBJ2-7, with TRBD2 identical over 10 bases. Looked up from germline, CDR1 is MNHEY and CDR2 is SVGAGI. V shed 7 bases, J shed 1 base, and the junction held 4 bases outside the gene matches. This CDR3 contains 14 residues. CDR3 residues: CASTASGGSYEQYF. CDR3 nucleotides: TGTGCCAGCACCGCTAGCGGGGGTTCCTACGAGCAGTACTTC.

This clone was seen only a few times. CDR3 loop: CASSRSLGSSYEQYF. The CDR3 DNA is TGTGCCAGCAGCCGGTCTTTAGGGAGCTCCTACGAGCAGTACTTC. The rearrangement joins TRBV5-6 to TRBJ2-7; possible D gene TRBD2, 5 bases. The V gene's germline CDR1 is SGHDT and CDR2 YYEEEE. Trimming stripped 4 bases from V and 0 bases from J, with 14 bases between. The CDR3 is 15 amino acids. Full variable domain (missing parts from reference TRBV5-6 and TRBJ2-7): DAGVTQSPTHLIKTRGQQVTLRCSPKSGHDTVSWYQQALGQGPQFIFQYYEEEERQRGNFPDRFSGHQFPNYSSELNVNALLLGDSALYLCASSRSLGSSYEQYFGPGTRLTVT.

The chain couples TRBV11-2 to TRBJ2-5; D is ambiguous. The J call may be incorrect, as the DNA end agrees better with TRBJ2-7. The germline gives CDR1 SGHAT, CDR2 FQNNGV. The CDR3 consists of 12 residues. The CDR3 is CASSESSYEQYF. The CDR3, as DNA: TGTGCCAGCAGCGAAAGCTCCTACGAGCAGTACTTC.

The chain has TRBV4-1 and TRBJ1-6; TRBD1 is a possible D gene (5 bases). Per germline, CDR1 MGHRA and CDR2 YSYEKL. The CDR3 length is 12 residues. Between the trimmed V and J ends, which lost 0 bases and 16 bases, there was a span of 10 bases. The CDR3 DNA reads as TGCGCCAGCAGCCAAGATGAACAGGCACTCCACTTT. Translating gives CASSQDEQALHF.

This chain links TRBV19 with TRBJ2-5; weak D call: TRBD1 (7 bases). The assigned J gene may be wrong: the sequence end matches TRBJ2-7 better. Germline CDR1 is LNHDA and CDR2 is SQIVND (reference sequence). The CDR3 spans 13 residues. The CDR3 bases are TGTGCCAGCCGACAGGGAGGCGCCTACGAGCAGTACTTC. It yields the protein CASRQGGAYEQYF.

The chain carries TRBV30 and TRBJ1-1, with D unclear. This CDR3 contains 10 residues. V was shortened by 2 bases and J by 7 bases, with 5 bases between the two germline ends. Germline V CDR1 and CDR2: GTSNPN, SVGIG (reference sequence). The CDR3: CAWSRDEAFF. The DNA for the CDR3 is TGTGCCTGGAGTCGGGATGAAGCTTTCTTT.

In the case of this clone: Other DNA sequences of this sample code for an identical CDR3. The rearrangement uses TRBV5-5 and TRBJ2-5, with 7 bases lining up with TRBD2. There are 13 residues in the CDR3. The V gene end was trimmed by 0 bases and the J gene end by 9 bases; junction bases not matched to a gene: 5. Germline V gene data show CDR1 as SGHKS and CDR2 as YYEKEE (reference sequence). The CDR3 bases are TGTGCCAGCAGCTTGGGACTAGCTGCATCCCAGTACTTC. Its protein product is CASSLGLAASQYF.